The 4 T cell receptor beta chains given below trace back to one sample, sequenced in a study of OX40 agonist ivuxolimab in advanced cancers. Clones were sequenced by immunoSEQ multiplex PCR, and TCRdb holds only the in-frame ones, with some missing. This table holds 80,000 or so clones, approximately 89% found once. The input for sequencing was CD4+ or CD8+ T cells sorted from blood, taken in a trial of the OX40 agonist ivuxolimab. The receptors here all came from an adult with an advanced solid tumor such as melanoma, head and neck, liver or kidney cancer.

This rearrangement joins TRBV9 to TRBJ2-4; D might be TRBD2 (5 bases). Germline CDR1 reads SGDLS; CDR2 reads YYNGEE. The V end lost 5 bases, the J end lost 8 bases, and 20 bases lay between the germline ends. CDR3 size: 15 residues. The CDR3 reads CASSGGDVFRDIQYF. The CDR3 coding sequence is TGTGCCAGCAGTGGAGGTGATGTGTTTAGGGACATTCAGTACTTC.

This CDR3 reads CASSELGVSGANVLTF. DNA of the CDR3: TGTGCCAGCAGTGAATTGGGGGTCTCTGGGGCCAACGTCCTGACTTTC. This rearrangement joins TRBV2 to TRBJ2-6; either TRBD1 or TRBD2 may supply D (5 bases each). Germline V lookup: CDR1 SNHLY, CDR2 FYNNEI. Trimming removed 2 bases at V and 0 bases at J, with 8 bases between. The CDR3 consists of 16 residues.

The chain has TRBV5-3 and TRBJ2-7; D may be TRBD1 or TRBD2 (5 bases each). TRBV5-3 is designated an ORF whose function remains uncertain. The CDR3 covers 17 residues. V was shortened by 4 bases and J by 5 bases, with 25 bases between the two germline ends. The CDR3 DNA reads as TGTGCCAGAAGCACTCCTCCCTGCGGCAGGGAGCGAAACGAGCAGTACTTC. This sequence encodes CARSTPPCGRERNEQYF.

CDR3 nucleotides: TGTGCCTGGATCCACAACCGGGACAGGGGTCGCGGGGGCTACACCTTC. Its translation is CAWIHNRDRGRGGYTF. The chain employs TRBV30 and TRBJ1-2; 10 bases map to TRBD1. Germline CDR1 GTSNPN, CDR2 SVGIG (reference sequence). CDR3 length equals 16 residues. The V and J ends lost 4 bases and 8 bases, in that order; junction bases with no gene match: 16.